These T cell receptor beta chains were read from a single sample in a study of cytomegalovirus exposure and HLA in healthy donors. Sequencing was performed with immunoSEQ multiplex PCR; in TCRdb, only in-frame clones are kept and a portion is missing. The data show 170,000 or so clones, with 79% seen just once and more than 0.55% held by the top ten. The sample was PBMCs. These receptors were collected from a woman in her forties in good health and CMV-seronegative. Each CDR3 is given with its conserved first and last residue. The D gene is left open where the match is weak. Some rows mark clone size as missing; the rest say once, few, many or name a class of expanded clone.

>TRBV6-5|NA|TRBD1|TRBJ1-5
TGTGCCAGCAGTTACGGACAGGCTAATCAGCCCCAGCATTTT
CASSYGQANQPQHF
>TRBV11-2|NA|NA|TRBJ1-1
TGTGCCAGCAGCTTAGATGGCACCCCGAGGACTGAAGCTTTCTTT
CASSLDGTPRTEAFF
>TRBV5-8|NA|NA|TRBJ2-2
TGTGCCAGCAGCCACCGGGCGGGATCGTACACCGGGGAGCTGTTTTTT
CASSHRAGSYTGELFF
>TRBV6-5|NA|TRBD1|TRBJ2-3
TGTGCCAGCAGTCCAAACAGGGGGCGCACAGATACGCAGTATTTT
CASSPNRGRTDTQYF
>TRBV29-1|NA|TRBD1|TRBJ2-7
TGCAGCGTGGGACAGGGTGCCTACGAGCAGTACTTC
CSVGQGAYEQYF
>TRBV2|NA|TRBD1|TRBJ1-5
TGTGCCAGCAGTGTCGGACAGGCTGGAGGTAGCAATCAGCCCCAGCATTTT
CASSVGQAGGSNQPQHF
>TRBV6-1|NA|NA|TRBJ2-7
TGTGCCAGCAGCATCCGGGACTCCTACTCCTACGAGCAGTACTTC
CASSIRDSYSYEQYF
>TRBV6-4|NA|TRBD1|TRBJ1-2
TGTGCCAGCAGTGACCGGGGACAGGGTAGAAAATACACCTTC
CASSDRGQGRKYTF
>TRBV7-9|few|NA|TRBJ2-3
TGTGCCAGCAGCAAGCCCGGGACTAGCACAGATACGCAGTATTTT
CASSKPGTSTDTQYF
>TRBV27|NA|NA|TRBJ1-2
TGTGCCAGCAGTTTACGAGGGATCTATGGCTACACCTTC
CASSLRGIYGYTF
>TRBV29-1|NA|TRBD1|TRBJ1-6
TGCAGCGTTCGGGACAGGGCGGATTCACCCCTCCACTTT
CSVRDRADSPLHF
>TRBV5-1|NA|NA|TRBJ2-7
TGCGCCAGCAGCTTATCAGGGGACGAGCAGTACTTC
CASSLSGDEQYF
>TRBV9|NA|NA|TRBJ2-7
TGTGCCAGCAGCGTCGAGGGCACCACCTACGAGCAGTACTTC
CASSVEGTTYEQYF
>TRBV9|NA|NA|TRBJ1-1
TGTGCCAGCAGCGTAGGGTCATTCGGAGGGAACACTGAAGCTTTCTTT
CASSVGSFGGNTEAFF
>TRBV29-1|few|NA|TRBJ1-1
TGCAGCGCCGACAGTTCCGCACTGAACACTGAAGCTTTCTTT
CSADSSALNTEAFF
>TRBV7-8|NA|TRBD2|TRBJ2-3
TGTGCCAGCAGCTACATGGTAGCGGGAGAACTGACAGATACGCAGTATTTT
CASSYMVAGELTDTQYF
>TRBV28|NA|TRBD1|TRBJ2-7
TGTGCCAGCAGTCTGACAGGGGGCTTCACCTACGAGCAGTACTTC
CASSLTGGFTYEQYF
>TRBV12-5|NA|NA|TRBJ1-6
TGTGCTAGTGGTTTTTTCCCAGGAATCGATTCACCCCTCCACTTT
CASGFFPGIDSPLHF